The 21 T cell receptor beta chains presented below share a single source sample, sequenced in a study of blood T cell repertoires in COVID-19 (TCRdb year 2020). Libraries were constructed by the immunoSEQ multiplex PCR assay. TCRdb stores this immuneACCESS table with in-frame sequences only. Part of the clones is absent; in the studies checked, under half of the shortfall reflects unresolved V genes, and no reason is known for the rest. In all, the sample holds tens of thousands of clones, and around 78% of those were seen once. The ten largest account for 4% to 6% of the sample. Sequences were obtained from peripheral blood. The receptors shown here come from a human donor in a cohort sampled during active COVID-19.

The V and J genes are TRBV30 and TRBJ2-7, with D possibly TRBD2 on 6 matching bases. Trimming took 3 bases from V and 5 from J, leaving 11 bases between them. Germline loops: CDR1 GTSNPN, CDR2 SVGIG (reference sequence). This CDR3 is built from 12 residues. The CDR3 reads CAWSGRPDEQYF. CDR3 nucleotides: TGTGCCTGGAGCGGGAGACCCGACGAGCAGTACTTC.

This chain links TRBV28 with TRBJ1-2, with TRBD1 as a possible D gene (5 bases). The germline gives CDR1 MDHEN, CDR2 SYDVKM. V was shortened by 6 bases and J by 3 bases, with 17 bases between the two germline ends. The CDR3 extends over 15 amino acids. This chain's CDR3 is CASSPGGKGHYGYTF. Written as DNA, the CDR3 is TGTGCCAGCAGCCCCGGTGGGAAGGGGCACTATGGCTACACCTTC.

V is TRBV5-8 and J is TRBJ2-7; the D gene is possibly TRBD1 (6 bases). This CDR3 spans 16 amino acids. The germline V gene has CDR1 SGHTS and CDR2 YDEGEE. Trimming removed 0 bases at V and 5 bases at J, with 18 bases between. The CDR3 spells CASSLESGDKGNEQYF. As DNA, the CDR3 is TGTGCCAGCAGCTTGGAATCAGGGGACAAAGGGAACGAGCAGTACTTC.

With regard to this clone: One end of the junction does not line up with germline, which may come from a read error. The genes are TRBV7-7 and TRBJ2-2, with D unclear. This CDR3 contains 14 residues. From germline, CDR1 is SSHAT and CDR2 FNYEAQ (reference sequence). The CDR3 DNA reads TGTGCTAGCAGCACTGACATAGACACCGGGGAGCTGTTTTTT. It specifies CASSTDIDTGELFF. Full variable domain (outside the CDR3, taken from reference TRBV7-7 and TRBJ2-2): GAGVSQSPRYKVTKRGQDVTLRCDPISSHATLYWYQQALGQGPEFLTYFNYEAQPDKSGLPSDRFSAERPEGSISTLTIQRTEQRDSAMYRCASSTDIDTGELFFGEGSRLTVL.

The chain joins TRBV5-4 to TRBJ2-1; the match to TRBD2 covers 12 bases. The length of the CDR3 is 19 residues. The J segment lost 2 bases and the V segment lost 5 bases, leaving 14 bases of the junction unmatched. Germline CDR1 SGHNT, CDR2 YYREEE (reference sequence). As DNA, the CDR3 is TGTGCCAGCAGTTACTGGGGGTGGACTAGCGGGACCGCCTACAATGAGCAGTTCTTC. Translating gives CASSYWGWTSGTAYNEQFF.

The chain links TRBV9 to TRBJ1-4; 10 positions match TRBD1. After removal of 2 bases from V and 5 bases from J, the junction contained 3 bases not matched to a gene. The CDR3 spans 15 residues. CDR1 SGDLS and CDR2 YYNGEE come from the germline V gene. The CDR3 DNA reads TGTGCCAGCAGCGTTAAGGGACAGGGGAATGAAAAACTGTTTTTT. This codes for CASSVKGQGNEKLFF.

With regard to this clone: The germline gene is not matched at one end of the junction; a read error may be the cause. This chain connects TRBV7-9 to TRBJ1-4, with 9 nucleotides matching TRBD1. The CDR3 spans 18 residues. Germline CDR1 and CDR2: SEHNR and FQNEAQ (reference sequence). The CDR3 DNA follows: TGTGCCAGCAGTTTAGCCTGGGACAGGGTGACCAGAAATGAAAAACTGTTTTTT. Its translation is CASSLAWDRVTRNEKLFF.

The chain combines TRBV3-1 (or the pseudogene TRBV3-2) with TRBJ2-7; 7 nucleotides line up with TRBD2. Germline trimming cut 0 bases from V and 5 bases from J; bases unmatched to any gene: 10. This CDR3 is built from 16 residues. The germline V gene encodes CDR1 LGHDT and CDR2 YNNKEL (reference sequence). CDR3 sequence reads: CASSQDPRTRGDEQYF. The CDR3 DNA is TGTGCCAGCAGCCAAGATCCTCGGACTAGAGGGGACGAGCAGTACTTC.

This chain links TRBV12-2 with TRBJ2-3; TRBD1 is the table's D call, not checked against the DNA. TRBV12-2 is assigned pseudogene status. The CDR3 extends over 14 amino acids. As DNA, the CDR3 is TGTGCAAGTCGCTTAGGACAGGACACAGATACGCAGTATTTT. Residues: CASRLGQDTDTQYF.

The chain carries TRBV5-1 and TRBJ1-1; TRBD1 might be the D (6 bases). Germline V gene lookup returns CDR1 SGHRS and CDR2 YFSETQ. The CDR3 runs to 15 residues. Trimming took 7 bases from V and 1 from J, leaving 17 bases between them. This CDR3 reads CASRSGQFPNTEAFF. The CDR3 region has the DNA TGCGCCAGCCGCTCCGGACAGTTTCCGAACACTGAAGCTTTCTTT.

This clone showed up many times. This chain joins TRBV5-1 and TRBJ1-2; TRBD1 might be the D (5 bases). V was trimmed by 7 bases and J by 8 bases, leaving 9 bases between them. The CDR3 loop spans 10 amino acids. Germline V gene lookup returns CDR1 SGHRS and CDR2 YFSETQ. The chain's CDR3 is CASRGSGYTF. Written as DNA, the CDR3 is TGCGCCAGCCGGGGGTCGGGCTACACCTTC.

J is TRBJ2-1 and V is TRBV18; 12 bases match TRBD1. The CDR3 runs 16 residues. Germline assignment: CDR1 KGHSH and CDR2 LQKENI. Trimming at V came to 2 bases and at J to 8 bases, leaving 7 bases not matched to a gene. CDR3 protein: CASSPTGTGGIYEQFF. In DNA, the CDR3 is TGTGCCAGCTCACCAACCGGGACAGGGGGCATATATGAGCAGTTCTTC.

V usage is TRBV27 and J usage is TRBJ2-7; the D gene is possibly TRBD1 (6 bases). Germline V CDR1 and CDR2: MNHEY, SMNVEV (reference sequence). The CDR3 covers 12 residues. V was shortened by 8 bases and J by 6 bases, with 14 bases between the two germline ends. In DNA, the CDR3 is TGTGCCAGCTCGCAGGGGCCCCTCGAGCAGTACTTC. Its translation: CASSQGPLEQYF.

The V gene is TRBV15, the J gene TRBJ2-2, with a weak D call TRBD1 (6 bases). V shed 1 base and J shed 6 bases, with 15 bases lying between them. In germline, CDR1 is LNHNV, CDR2 YYDKDF (reference sequence). The CDR3 totals 16 residues. CDR3 in DNA: TGTGCCACCAGCAGAGGGGGTTTCTCAGGGGCCGGGGAGCTGTTTTTT. Residues: CATSRGGFSGAGELFF.

J is TRBJ1-5 and V is TRBV28; D is possibly TRBD1 (5 bases). This CDR3 is built from 14 residues. Germline V lookup: CDR1 MDHEN, CDR2 SYDVKM. V was trimmed by 3 bases and J by 9 bases, leaving 15 bases between them. The CDR3 is CASSLGRVSGPQHF. DNA of the CDR3: TGTGCCAGCAGTTTGGGCAGGGTCTCTGGGCCCCAGCATTTT.

The chain recombines TRBV4-3 with TRBJ1-2; TRBD1 might be the D (5 bases). Looked up from germline, CDR1 is LGHNA and CDR2 is YSLEER. V lost 0 bases and J lost 4, with 21 bases in between. The CDR3 consists of 18 residues. The CDR3 protein is CASSQDLRIGGTSYGYTF. DNA of the CDR3: TGCGCCAGCAGCCAAGACTTAAGGATAGGAGGGACCTCCTATGGCTACACCTTC.

The chain joins TRBV29-1 to TRBJ1-4; no reliable D call. Trimming took off 4 bases at V and 8 bases at J, with 8 bases between the two ends. The germline gives CDR1 SQVTM, CDR2 ANQGSEA. The CDR3 has 11 amino acids. The DNA for the CDR3 is TGCAGCGTTGGGTTACAGGAAAAACTGTTTTTT. Translated, it gives CSVGLQEKLFF.

The table lists this clone with a count of one. The chain combines TRBV6-1 with TRBJ1-4; 7 bases agree with TRBD1. This CDR3 is 14 amino acids long. Germline V gene lookup returns CDR1 MNHNS and CDR2 SASEGT. The V and J ends lost 2 bases and 4 bases, in that order; junction bases with no gene match: 1. CDR3 sequence: CASSETGVNEKLFF. Here the CDR3 DNA reads TGTGCCAGCAGTGAAACAGGGGTTAATGAAAAACTGTTTTTT.

In its sample, this clone was seen a few times. The chain recombines TRBV7-3 with TRBJ1-1; no reliable D call. Germline V gives CDR1 SGHTA, CDR2 FQGTGA. The CDR3 consists of 16 residues. V lost 5 bases to trimming and J lost 1 base, with 17 bases between them. CDR3 loop: CASSANGGSPNTEAFF. CDR3 DNA sequence: TGTGCCAGCAGCGCCAACGGAGGGAGTCCGAACACTGAAGCTTTCTTT. Looking up the rest from reference TRBV7-3 and TRBJ1-1 gives the full variable domain: GAGVSQTPSNKVTEKGKYVELRCDPISGHTALYWYRQSLGQGPEFLIYFQGTGAADDSGLPNDRFFAVRPEGSVSTLKIQRTERGDSAVYLCASSANGGSPNTEAFFGQGTRLTVV.

This sequence joins TRBV7-2 and TRBJ1-2, with TRBD1 identical over 7 bases. Germline CDR1 is SGHTA and CDR2 is FQGNSA. The CDR3 spans 12 residues. V shed 5 bases and J 7 bases; nucleotides not matched to a gene: 4. The DNA for the CDR3 is TGTGCCAGCAGCGTTTACAGGGGTGGCTACACCTTC. It yields the protein CASSVYRGGYTF.

J is TRBJ2-7 and V is TRBV2; the match to TRBD1 covers 8 bases. V shed 8 bases, J shed 0 bases, and the junction held 6 bases outside the gene matches. Germline lookup yields CDR1 SNHLY and CDR2 FYNNEI. The CDR3 is 14 amino acids. CDR3: CASLDRGVSYEQYF. In DNA, the CDR3 is TGTGCCAGCCTCGACAGGGGCGTCTCCTACGAGCAGTACTTC.